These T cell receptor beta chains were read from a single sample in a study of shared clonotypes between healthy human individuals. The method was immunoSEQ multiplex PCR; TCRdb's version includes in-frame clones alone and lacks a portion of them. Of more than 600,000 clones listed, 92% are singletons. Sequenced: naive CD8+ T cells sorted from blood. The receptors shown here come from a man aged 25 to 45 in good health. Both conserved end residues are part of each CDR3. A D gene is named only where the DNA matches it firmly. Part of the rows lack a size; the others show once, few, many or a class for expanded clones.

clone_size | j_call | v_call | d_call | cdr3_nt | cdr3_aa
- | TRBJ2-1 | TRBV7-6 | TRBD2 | TGTGCCAGCAGCTTAGATAGCGGGACAACCTACAATGAGCAGTTCTTC | CASSLDSGTTYNEQFF
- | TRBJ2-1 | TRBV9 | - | TGTGCCAGCAGCGTAGAAGGGTTCAATGAGCAGTTCTTC | CASSVEGFNEQFF
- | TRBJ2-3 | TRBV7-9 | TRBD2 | TGTGCCAGCAGTCTAGGGGCGGGAGATGCAGATACGCAGTATTTT | CASSLGAGDADTQYF
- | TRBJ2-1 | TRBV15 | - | TGTGCCACCAGCAGAGCTGTTGGGACACCATACAATGAGCAGTTCTTC | CATSRAVGTPYNEQFF
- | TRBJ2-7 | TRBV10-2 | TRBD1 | TGCGCCAGCGGGGGGACAGGGCCGGACGAGCAGTACTTC | CASGGTGPDEQYF
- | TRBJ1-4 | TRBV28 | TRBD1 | TGTGCCAGCAGTTTCTCACAGGGGGGGATTGAAAAACTGTTTTTT | CASSFSQGGIEKLFF
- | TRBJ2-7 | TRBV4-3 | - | TGCGCCAGCAGCCCTAGTTCGGGAAGGGGAATCATCTACGAGCAGTACTTC | CASSPSSGRGIIYEQYF
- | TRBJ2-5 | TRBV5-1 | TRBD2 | TGCGCCAGCAGTATCGGGACTAGCGAAGAGACCCAGTACTTC | CASSIGTSEETQYF
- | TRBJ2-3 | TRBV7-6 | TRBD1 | TGTGCCAGCAGCTTAGAGGGACAGAGCACAGATACGCAGTATTTT | CASSLEGQSTDTQYF
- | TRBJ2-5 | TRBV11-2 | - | TGTGCCAGCAGTTTAACTAACCCCCTACCGCAAGAGACCCAGTACTTC | CASSLTNPLPQETQYF
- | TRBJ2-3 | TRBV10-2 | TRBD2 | TGCGCCAGCAGTGAATGGGCTAGCGGGATGGTCGTGGATACGCAGTATTTT | CASSEWASGMVVDTQYF
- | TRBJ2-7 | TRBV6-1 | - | TGTGCCAGCAGTGAAGGGGTAGGGTTAGGGTACGAGCAGTACTTC | CASSEGVGLGYEQYF
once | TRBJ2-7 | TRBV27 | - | TGTGCCAGCAGTTTTACGGCAACATACGAGCAGTACTTC | CASSFTATYEQYF
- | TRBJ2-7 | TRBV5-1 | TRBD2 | TGCGCCAGCAGCTTGGGGGAGGGAAGACAGTACGAGCAGTACTTC | CASSLGEGRQYEQYF
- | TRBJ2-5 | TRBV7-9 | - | TGTGCCAGCAGCTCACCAGAGTACCAAGAGACCCAGTACTTC | CASSSPEYQETQYF
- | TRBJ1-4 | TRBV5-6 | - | TGTGCCAGCAGCTTGTGGGCCACAACTAATGAAAAACTGTTTTTT | CASSLWATTNEKLFF
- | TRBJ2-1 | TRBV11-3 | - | TGTGCCAGCAGCCAGCGTGGTAGCTCGAATGAGCAGTTCTTC | CASSQRGSSNEQFF
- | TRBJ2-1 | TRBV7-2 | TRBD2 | TGTGCCAGCAGCCCGGATCCCTGGACTAGCGGGGGACTCAATGAGCAGTTCTTC | CASSPDPWTSGGLNEQFF
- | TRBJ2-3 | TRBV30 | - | TGTGCCTGGAGTGTCTCAAGCGGCACAGATACGCAGTATTTT | CAWSVSSGTDTQYF
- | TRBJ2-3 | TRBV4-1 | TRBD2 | TGCGCCAGCAGCCAGCTAGGACTAGCGGGTTCCACAGATACGCAGTATTTT | CASSQLGLAGSTDTQYF
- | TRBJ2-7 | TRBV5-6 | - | TGTGCCAGCAGCTTGTTAGCGGAACAGGTCCTAGCCTACGAGCAGTACTTC | CASSLLAEQVLAYEQYF
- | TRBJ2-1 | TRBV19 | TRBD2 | TGTGCCAGTAGTATCCTAGCGGGAGCACTTTACAATGAGCAGTTCTTC | CASSILAGALYNEQFF
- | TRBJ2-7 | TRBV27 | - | TGTGCCAGCAGTTTATGGGGGACCGAAAAATCCTACGAGCAGTACTTC | CASSLWGTEKSYEQYF
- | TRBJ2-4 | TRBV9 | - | TGTGCCAGCAGCGTAGAGGGAGACACGGTTAACATTCAGTACTTC | CASSVEGDTVNIQYF
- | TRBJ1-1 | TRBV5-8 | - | TGTGCCAGCAGCTTGTCCGGGACTGAAGCTTTCTTT | CASSLSGTEAFF
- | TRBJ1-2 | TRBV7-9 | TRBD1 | TGTGCCAGCAGCCCGGGGACAGAAAAGCCTCCTAACTATGGCTACACCTTC | CASSPGTEKPPNYGYTF
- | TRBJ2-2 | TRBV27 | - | TGTGCCAGCTCCCCAGGCCAAAACACCGGGGAGCTGTTTTTT | CASSPGQNTGELFF
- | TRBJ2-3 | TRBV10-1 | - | TGCGCCAGCAGTGAAGGTAGATTCACAGATACGCAGTATTTT | CASSEGRFTDTQYF
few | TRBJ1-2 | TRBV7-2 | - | TGTGCCAGCAGCTCCGGGCCCCAGTATGGCTACACCTTC | CASSSGPQYGYTF
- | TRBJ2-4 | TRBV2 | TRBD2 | TGTGCCACCATGGGACTAGCGGGAGGAACCAAAAACATTCAGTACTTC | CATMGLAGGTKNIQYF
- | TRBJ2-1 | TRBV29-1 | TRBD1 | TGCAGCGTTGAAATACAGGGGGTCTCCTACAATGAGCAGTTCTTC | CSVEIQGVSYNEQFF
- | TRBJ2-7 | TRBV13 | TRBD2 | TGTGCCAGCAGCAGTTACTCTAGCGGAGAGCAGTACTTC | CASSSYSSGEQYF
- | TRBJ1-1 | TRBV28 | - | TGTGCCAGCAGGGTCGAGGACTCCCGAGGGACTGAAGCTTTCTTT | CASRVEDSRGTEAFF
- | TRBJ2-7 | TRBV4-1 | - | TGCGCCAGCAGCCAAGGGGAACGGGGAACCTACGAGCAGTACTTC | CASSQGERGTYEQYF
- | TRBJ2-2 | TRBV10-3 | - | TGTGCCATCAGGTCCCAGGAGAACACCGGGGAGCTGTTTTTT | CAIRSQENTGELFF
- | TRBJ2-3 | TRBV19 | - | TGTGCCAGTAGCCCCACAGGGCCCACAGATACGCAGTATTTT | CASSPTGPTDTQYF
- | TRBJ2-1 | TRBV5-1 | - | TGCGCCAGCAGCTTGGTGGACCCCAGCTCCTACAATGAGCAGTTCTTC | CASSLVDPSSYNEQFF